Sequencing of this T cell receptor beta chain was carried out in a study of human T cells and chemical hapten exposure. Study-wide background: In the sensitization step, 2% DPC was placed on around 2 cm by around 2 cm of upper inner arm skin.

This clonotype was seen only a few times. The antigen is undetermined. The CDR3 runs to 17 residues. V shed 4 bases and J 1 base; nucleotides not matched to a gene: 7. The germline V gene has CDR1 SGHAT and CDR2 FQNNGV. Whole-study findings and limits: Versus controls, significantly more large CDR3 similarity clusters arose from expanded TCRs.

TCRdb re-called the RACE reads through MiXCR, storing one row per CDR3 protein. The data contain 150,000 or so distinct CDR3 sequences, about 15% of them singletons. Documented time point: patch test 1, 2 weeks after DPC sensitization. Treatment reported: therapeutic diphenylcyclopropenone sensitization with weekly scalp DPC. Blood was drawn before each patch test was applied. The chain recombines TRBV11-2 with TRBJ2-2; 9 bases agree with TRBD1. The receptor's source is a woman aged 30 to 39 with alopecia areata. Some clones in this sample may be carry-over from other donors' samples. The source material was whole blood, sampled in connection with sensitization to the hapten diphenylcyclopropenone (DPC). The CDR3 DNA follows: TGTGCCAGCAGCTGGCCTGGGGACAGGGTGAACACCGGGGAGCTGTTTTTT. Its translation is CASSWPGDRVNTGELFF.